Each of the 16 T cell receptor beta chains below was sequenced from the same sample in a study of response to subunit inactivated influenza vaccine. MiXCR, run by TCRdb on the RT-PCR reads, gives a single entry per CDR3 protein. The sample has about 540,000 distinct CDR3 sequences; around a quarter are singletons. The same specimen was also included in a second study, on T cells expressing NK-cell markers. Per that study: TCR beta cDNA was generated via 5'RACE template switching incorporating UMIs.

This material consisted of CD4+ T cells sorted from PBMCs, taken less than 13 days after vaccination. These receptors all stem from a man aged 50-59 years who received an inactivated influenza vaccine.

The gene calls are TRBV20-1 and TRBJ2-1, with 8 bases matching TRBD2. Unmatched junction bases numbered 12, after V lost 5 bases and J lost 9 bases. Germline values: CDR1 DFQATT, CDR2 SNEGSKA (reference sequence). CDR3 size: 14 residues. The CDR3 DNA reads TGCAGTGCTGCCCGAGTTAGCGGGGTGGGTGAGCAGTTCTTC. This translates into CSAARVSGVGEQFF.

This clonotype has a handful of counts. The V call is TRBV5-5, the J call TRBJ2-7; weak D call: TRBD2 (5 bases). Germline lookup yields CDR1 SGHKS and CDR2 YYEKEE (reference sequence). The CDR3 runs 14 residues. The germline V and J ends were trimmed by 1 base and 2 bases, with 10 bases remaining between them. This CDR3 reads CASSLSDGTYEQYF. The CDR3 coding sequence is TGTGCCAGCAGCTTGTCGGACGGGACCTACGAGCAGTACTTC.

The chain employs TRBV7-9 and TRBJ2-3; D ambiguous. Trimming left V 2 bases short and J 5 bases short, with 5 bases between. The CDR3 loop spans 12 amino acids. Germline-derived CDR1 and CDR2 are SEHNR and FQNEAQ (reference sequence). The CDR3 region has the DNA TGTGCCAGCAGCTTATCGCAAGATACGCAGTATTTT. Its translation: CASSLSQDTQYF.

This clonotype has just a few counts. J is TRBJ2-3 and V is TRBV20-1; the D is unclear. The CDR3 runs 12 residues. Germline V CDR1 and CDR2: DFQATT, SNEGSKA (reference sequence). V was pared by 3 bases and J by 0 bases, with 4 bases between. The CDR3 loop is CSASPSTDTQYF. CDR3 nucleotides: TGCAGTGCTAGTCCCAGCACAGATACGCAGTATTTT.

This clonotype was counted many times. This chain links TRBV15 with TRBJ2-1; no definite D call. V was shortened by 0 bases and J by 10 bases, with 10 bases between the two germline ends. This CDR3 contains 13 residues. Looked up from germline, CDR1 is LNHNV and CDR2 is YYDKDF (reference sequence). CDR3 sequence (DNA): TGTGCCACCAGCAGAGATAATCAACGGGAGCAGTTCTTC. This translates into CATSRDNQREQFF.

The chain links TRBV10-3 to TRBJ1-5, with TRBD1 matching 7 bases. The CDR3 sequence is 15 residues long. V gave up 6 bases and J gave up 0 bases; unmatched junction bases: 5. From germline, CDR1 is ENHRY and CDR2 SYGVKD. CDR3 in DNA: TGTGCCATCAGAGCTGGACAGGATAGCAATCAGCCCCAGCATTTT. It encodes CAIRAGQDSNQPQHF.

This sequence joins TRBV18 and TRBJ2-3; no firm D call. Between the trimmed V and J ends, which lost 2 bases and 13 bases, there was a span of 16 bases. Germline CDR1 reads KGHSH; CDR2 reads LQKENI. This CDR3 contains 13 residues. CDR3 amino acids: CASSPARTNWKYF. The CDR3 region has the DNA TGTGCCAGCTCACCAGCCAGGACCAATTGGAAGTATTTT.

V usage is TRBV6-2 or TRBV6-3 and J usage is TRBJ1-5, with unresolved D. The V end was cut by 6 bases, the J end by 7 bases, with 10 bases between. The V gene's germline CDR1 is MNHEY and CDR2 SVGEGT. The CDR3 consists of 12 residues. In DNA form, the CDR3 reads TGTGCCAGCAGCCTCAGCCAGCAGCCCCAGCATTTT. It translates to CASSLSQQPQHF.

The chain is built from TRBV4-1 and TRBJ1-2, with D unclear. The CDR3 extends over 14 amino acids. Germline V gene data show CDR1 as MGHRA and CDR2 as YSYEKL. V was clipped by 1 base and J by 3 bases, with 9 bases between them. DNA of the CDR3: TGCGCCAGCAGCCAAGGACCCGAATACTATGGCTACACCTTC. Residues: CASSQGPEYYGYTF.

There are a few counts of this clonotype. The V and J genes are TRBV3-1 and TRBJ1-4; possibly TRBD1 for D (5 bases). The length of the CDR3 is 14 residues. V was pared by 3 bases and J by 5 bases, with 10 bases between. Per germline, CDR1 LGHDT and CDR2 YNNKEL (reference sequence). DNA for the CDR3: TGTGCCAGCAGCCAGAAGACAGAAAATGAAAAACTGTTTTTT. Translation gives CASSQKTENEKLFF.

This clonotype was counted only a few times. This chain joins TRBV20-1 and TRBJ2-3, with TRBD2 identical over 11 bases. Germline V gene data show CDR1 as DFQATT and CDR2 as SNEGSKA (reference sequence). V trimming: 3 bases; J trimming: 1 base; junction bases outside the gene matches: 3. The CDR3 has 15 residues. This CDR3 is CSARLLAGGTDTQYF. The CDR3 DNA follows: TGCAGTGCTAGGTTACTAGCGGGAGGCACAGATACGCAGTATTTT.

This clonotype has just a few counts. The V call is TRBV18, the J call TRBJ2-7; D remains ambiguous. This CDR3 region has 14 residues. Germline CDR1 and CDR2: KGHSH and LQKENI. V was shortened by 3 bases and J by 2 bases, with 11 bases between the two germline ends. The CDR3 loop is CASSPRATPYEQYF. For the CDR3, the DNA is TGTGCCAGCTCACCCCGGGCCACTCCCTACGAGCAGTACTTC. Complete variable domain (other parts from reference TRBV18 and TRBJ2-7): NAGVMQNPRHLVRRRGQEARLRCSPMKGHSHVYWYRQLPEEGLKFMVYLQKENIIDESGMPKERFSAEFPKEGPSILRIQQVVRGDSAAYFCASSPRATPYEQYFGPGTRLTVT.

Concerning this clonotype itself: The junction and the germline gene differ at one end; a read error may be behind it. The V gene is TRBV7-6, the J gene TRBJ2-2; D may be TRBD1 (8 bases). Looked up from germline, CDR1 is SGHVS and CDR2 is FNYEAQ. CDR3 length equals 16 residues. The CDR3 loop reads CASSLGQGGNSGELFF. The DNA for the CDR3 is TGTGCCAGCAGCCTAGGACAGGGAGGGAACAGCGGGGAGCTGTTTTTT.

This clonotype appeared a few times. The chain's CDR3 is CASSLTTGRRTDTQYF. CDR3 coding DNA: TGTGCCAGCAGTTTAACGACAGGGCGGCGCACAGATACGCAGTATTTT. V and J are TRBV28 and TRBJ2-3; 7 bases match TRBD1. This CDR3 contains 16 residues. V dropped 2 bases and J dropped 1; count of bases not matched to a gene: 6. Germline V CDR1 and CDR2: MDHEN, SYDVKM.

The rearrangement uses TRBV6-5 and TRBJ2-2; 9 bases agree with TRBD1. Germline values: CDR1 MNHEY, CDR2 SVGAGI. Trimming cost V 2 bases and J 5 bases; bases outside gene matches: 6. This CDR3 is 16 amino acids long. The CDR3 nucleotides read TGTGCCAGCAGTTACGTGGGACAGGGAAAAACCGGGGAGCTGTTTTTT. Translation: CASSYVGQGKTGELFF.

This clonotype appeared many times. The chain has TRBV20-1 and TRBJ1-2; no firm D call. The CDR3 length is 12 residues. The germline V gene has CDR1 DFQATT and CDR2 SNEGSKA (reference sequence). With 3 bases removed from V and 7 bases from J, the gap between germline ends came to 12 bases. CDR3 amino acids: CSASPAATGYTF. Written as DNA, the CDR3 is TGCAGTGCTAGTCCAGCGGCCACTGGCTACACCTTC.